This passage covers 6 T cell receptor beta chains from one sample sequenced in a study of T cells after posttransplantation cyclophosphamide. Profiled with immunoSEQ multiplex PCR; TCRdb holds only in-frame clones, not every one. The data contain under 15,000 clones, approximately 83% of them singletons. Material for sequencing was memory CD4+ T cells sorted from PBMCs. The receptors come from a man in his forties or fifties in good health, CMV-negative, and a related stem cell transplant donor.

The CDR3 sequence: CASSQGTGTGTYNEQFF. The CDR3 DNA sequence: TGCGCCAGCAGCCAGGGTACCGGGACAGGGACTTACAATGAGCAGTTCTTC. The genes are TRBV4-1 and TRBJ2-1, with 9 nucleotides matching TRBD1. The CDR3 totals 17 residues. V shed 3 bases and J 4 bases; nucleotides not matched to a gene: 10. Germline CDR1 and CDR2: MGHRA and YSYEKL.

The chain carries TRBV18 and TRBJ2-7; TRBD2 agrees at 11 bases. Trimming took 4 bases from V and 2 from J; bases not matched to a gene: 1. This CDR3 is 14 amino acids long. Germline V gene lookup returns CDR1 KGHSH and CDR2 LQKENI. Written as DNA, the CDR3 is TGTGCCAGCTCACTGGGACTAGCGGCCTACGAGCAGTACTTC. It encodes CASSLGLAAYEQYF.

This chain uses TRBV7-8 with TRBJ2-2, with 7 bases identical to TRBD2. V lost 3 bases, J lost 7 bases, and 17 bases stayed unmatched. This CDR3 contains 18 residues. Germline CDR1 and CDR2: SGHVS and FQNEAQ. Here the CDR3 reads CASSLRTRTLGEVGELFF. Written as DNA, the CDR3 is TGTGCCAGCAGCTTGAGGACTAGGACACTGGGGGAGGTCGGGGAGCTGTTTTTT.

The chain joins TRBV5-4 to TRBJ2-5, with TRBD1 matching 8 bases. CDR3 length: 15 amino acids. V lost 5 bases and J lost 4; bases outside the gene matches: 10. Germline V gives CDR1 SGHNT, CDR2 YYREEE (reference sequence). CDR3 sequence: CASSSQGAGGETQYF. In DNA form, the CDR3 reads TGTGCCAGCAGTTCCCAGGGGGCAGGTGGAGAGACCCAGTACTTC.

This clone occurred a few times. This sequence joins TRBV19 and TRBJ1-3, with D hard to call. CDR3 length: 12 residues. Germline CDR1 reads LNHDA; CDR2 reads SQIVND (reference sequence). The CDR3 region is CGVHGSGNTIYF. CDR3 coding DNA: TGTGGCGTCCACGGGTCTGGAAACACCATATATTTT.

The rearrangement joins TRBV18 to TRBJ1-1; D is unclear. Trimming removed 2 bases at V and 1 base at J, with 11 bases between. CDR1 and CDR2 from the germline V gene are KGHSH and LQKENI. The length of the CDR3 is 15 residues. The CDR3 loop reads CASSPSEVRNTEAFF. CDR3 DNA sequence: TGTGCCAGCTCACCATCGGAGGTCAGGAACACTGAAGCTTTCTTT.